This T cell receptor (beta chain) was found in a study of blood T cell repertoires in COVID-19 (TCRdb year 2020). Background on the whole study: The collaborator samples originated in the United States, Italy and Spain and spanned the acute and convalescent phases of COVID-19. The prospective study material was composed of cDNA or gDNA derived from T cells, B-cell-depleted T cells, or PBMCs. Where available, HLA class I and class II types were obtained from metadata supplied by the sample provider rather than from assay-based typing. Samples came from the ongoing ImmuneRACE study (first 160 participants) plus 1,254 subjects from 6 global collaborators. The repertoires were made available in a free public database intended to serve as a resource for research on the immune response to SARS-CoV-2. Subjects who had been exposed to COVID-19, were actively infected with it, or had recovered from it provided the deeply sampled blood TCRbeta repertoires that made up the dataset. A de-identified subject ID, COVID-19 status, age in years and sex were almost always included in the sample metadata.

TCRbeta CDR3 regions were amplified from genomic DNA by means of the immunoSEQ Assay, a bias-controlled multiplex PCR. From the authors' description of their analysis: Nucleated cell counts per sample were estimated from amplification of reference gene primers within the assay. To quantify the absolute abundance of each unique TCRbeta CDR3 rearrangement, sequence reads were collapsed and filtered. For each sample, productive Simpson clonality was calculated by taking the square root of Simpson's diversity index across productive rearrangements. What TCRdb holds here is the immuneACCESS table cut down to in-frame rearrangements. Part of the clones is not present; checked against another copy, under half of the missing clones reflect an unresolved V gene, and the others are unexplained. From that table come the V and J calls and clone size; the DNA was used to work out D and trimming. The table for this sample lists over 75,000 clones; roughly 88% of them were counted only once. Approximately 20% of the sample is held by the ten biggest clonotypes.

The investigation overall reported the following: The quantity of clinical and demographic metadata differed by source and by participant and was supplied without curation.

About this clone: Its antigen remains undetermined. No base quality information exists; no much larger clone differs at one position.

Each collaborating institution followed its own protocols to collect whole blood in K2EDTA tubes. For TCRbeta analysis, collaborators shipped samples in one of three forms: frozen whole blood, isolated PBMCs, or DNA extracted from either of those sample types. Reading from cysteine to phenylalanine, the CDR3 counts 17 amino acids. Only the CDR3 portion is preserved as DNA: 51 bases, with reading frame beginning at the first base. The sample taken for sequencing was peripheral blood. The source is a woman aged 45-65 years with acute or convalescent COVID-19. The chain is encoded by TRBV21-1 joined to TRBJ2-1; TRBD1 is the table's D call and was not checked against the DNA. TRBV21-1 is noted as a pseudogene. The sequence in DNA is TGTGCCAGCAGCAAAGTTCAGGGGCCCACGTGTTACGATGAGCAGTTCTTC. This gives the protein CASSKVQGPTCYDEQFF.